This TCR beta chain was identified in a study of OX40 agonist ivuxolimab in advanced cancers. Clones were read by immunoSEQ multiplex PCR, and TCRdb kept only the in-frame ones, dropping some. Of around 66,000 clones in the sample, approximately 93% were seen once. In the case of this clone: The antigen is undetermined.

CDR1 is PRHDT, CDR2 FYEKMQ, per germline (reference sequence). This CDR3 has 15 residues. The ends were cut back, 2 bases at V and 0 bases at J, with 11 bases in the middle. General observations from the study: Within 6 weeks, CD4+ and CD8+ blood T cells expanded clonally at 0.1 to 3.0 mg/kg.

V usage is TRBV13 and J usage is TRBJ2-7; either TRBD1 or TRBD2 may fit D (5 bases each). The source was CD4+ or CD8+ T cells sorted from blood, collected in a trial of the OX40 agonist ivuxolimab. The TCR originated in an adult with an advanced solid tumor such as melanoma, head and neck, liver or kidney cancer. CDR3 in amino acids: CASSLRGVSSYEQYF. The CDR3 DNA is TGTGCCAGCAGCTTAAGAGGGGTCAGCTCCTACGAGCAGTACTTC. The full variable domain, with the rest looked up from reference TRBV13 and TRBJ2-7, is AAGVIQSPRHLIKEKRETATLKCYPIPRHDTVYWYQQGPGQDPQFLISFYEKMQSDKGSIPDRFSAQQFSDYHSELNMSSLELGDSALYFCASSLRGVSSYEQYFGPGTRLTVT.